What follows are 20 T cell receptor beta chains derived from one specimen sequenced in a study of vaccination effects on CD4 cells after COVID-19. Measured with immunoSEQ multiplex PCR; TCRdb has only the in-frame clones, and not every one. Of around 62,000 clones in the sample, around 74% were seen once. CD4+ T cell isolation took place after 10 days of culture. Each participant received a vaccine that was either BNT162b2 or mRNA-1273, given as two doses. These receptors' targets are unknown. Sequencing used CD4+ T cells from PBMCs cultured without peptide, obtained after COVID-19 vaccination. These receptors were obtained from a human donor who received a COVID-19 vaccine.

V usage is TRBV3-1 (or the pseudogene TRBV3-2) and J usage is TRBJ2-3; D may be TRBD1 (6 bases). The germline CDR1 and CDR2 sequences are LGHDT and YNNKEL (reference sequence). Trimming took off 8 bases at V and 4 bases at J, with 13 bases between the two ends. This CDR3 is built from 13 residues. The CDR3 sequence: CASGQFGPDTQYF. For the CDR3, the DNA is TGTGCCAGCGGACAGTTTGGCCCAGATACGCAGTATTTT.

The chain couples TRBV9 to TRBJ1-1, with 7 bases fitting TRBD1. Germline values: CDR1 SGDLS, CDR2 YYNGEE. V trimming: 3 bases; J trimming: 5 bases; junction bases outside the gene matches: 4. The CDR3 is 13 amino acids. The CDR3 is CASSAPDRTEAFF. DNA for the CDR3: TGTGCCAGCAGCGCCCCGGACAGGACTGAAGCTTTCTTT.

The chain employs TRBV4-1 and TRBJ2-1, with D maybe TRBD1 (5 bases). The germline V gene has CDR1 MGHRA and CDR2 YSYEKL. The V gene lost 1 base and the J gene lost 5 bases, with 12 bases spanning the gap. The CDR3 runs 15 residues. For the CDR3, the DNA is TGCGCCAGCAGCCAAGGACAGAGTCCGAACAATGAGCAGTTCTTC. Translating it yields CASSQGQSPNNEQFF.

The chain links TRBV2 to TRBJ2-5, with 10 bases identical to TRBD2. The CDR3 has 13 amino acids. The V gene end was trimmed by 6 bases and the J gene end by 5 bases; junction bases not matched to a gene: 3. Germline lookup yields CDR1 SNHLY and CDR2 FYNNEI. The CDR3: CASRTSGRETQYF. The CDR3 DNA sequence: TGTGCCAGCAGGACTAGCGGGCGGGAGACCCAGTACTTC.

This clone showed up just a few times. The chain uses TRBV14 and TRBJ1-2; D may be TRBD1 (5 bases). The germline CDR1 and CDR2 sequences are SGHDN and FVKESK. V was shortened by 1 base and J by 4 bases, with 7 bases between the two germline ends. The CDR3 has 13 amino acids. CDR3 nucleotides: TGTGCCAGCAGCCAAGCAGGGCCCTATGGCTACACCTTC. It translates to CASSQAGPYGYTF.

V gene TRBV7-2 combines with J gene TRBJ1-5; D unclear. The CDR3 loop spans 15 amino acids. Germline V gene sequence: CDR1 SGHTA, CDR2 FQGNSA. V lost 5 bases to trimming and J lost 0 bases, with 11 bases between them. CDR3 amino acids: CASSRLPDSNQPQHF. The CDR3 DNA reads TGTGCCAGCAGCCGGCTCCCGGATAGCAATCAGCCCCAGCATTTT.

The chain is built from TRBV24-1 and TRBJ1-1; TRBD1 is a possible D gene (6 bases). This CDR3 is 14 amino acids long. Germline CDR1 reads KGHDR; CDR2 reads SFDVKD. V was clipped by 2 bases and J by 10 bases, with 16 bases between them. The CDR3 DNA sequence: TGTGCCACCAGTGATTCGGGGGCGGGAAAGAGAGCTTTCTTT. Translating gives CATSDSGAGKRAFF.

The chain links TRBV2 to TRBJ2-2; D not certain. Germline CDR1 SNHLY, CDR2 FYNNEI. The length of the CDR3 is 14 residues. The ends were cut back, 6 bases at V and 6 bases at J, with 14 bases in the middle. The CDR3 loop is CASSSLTPPGELFF. CDR3 DNA sequence: TGTGCCAGCAGCTCCTTAACTCCCCCCGGGGAGCTGTTTTTT. Using reference TRBV2 and TRBJ2-2 for the parts outside the CDR3, the full variable domain is EPEVTQTPSHQVTQMGQEVILRCVPISNHLYFYWYRQILGQKVEFLVSFYNNEISEKSEIFDDQFSVERPDGSNFTLKIRSTKLEDSAMYFCASSSLTPPGELFFGEGSRLTVL.

In this sample, this clone turned up once. The rearrangement links TRBV28 to TRBJ1-1; the match to TRBD1 covers 7 bases. The trim removed 6 bases at V and 6 bases at J, leaving 10 bases unmatched. Germline V CDR1 and CDR2: MDHEN, SYDVKM. The CDR3 sequence is 14 residues long. DNA for the CDR3: TGTGCCAGCAGGCCGACAGGGTCGTTGGCTGAAGCTTTCTTT. It yields the protein CASRPTGSLAEAFF.

This clone was counted once. The V call is TRBV7-3, the J call TRBJ2-5; D is possibly TRBD2 (7 bases). Per germline, CDR1 SGHTA and CDR2 FQGTGA. The CDR3 is made up of 14 amino acids. Trimming took 2 bases from V and 2 from J, leaving 9 bases between them. CDR3: CASSLAGAQETQYF. The CDR3 nucleotides read TGTGCCAGCAGCTTAGCGGGGGCACAAGAGACCCAGTACTTC.

The genes are TRBV3-1 (or the pseudogene TRBV3-2) and TRBJ2-2, with D unresolved. The V gene lost 1 base and the J gene lost 6 bases, with 3 bases spanning the gap. CDR3 length equals 12 residues. The germline V gene encodes CDR1 LGHDT and CDR2 YNNKEL (reference sequence). The CDR3 DNA reads as TGTGCCAGCAGCCAAGGGCCCGGGGAGCTGTTTTTT. Amino acid sequence: CASSQGPGELFF.

This clone was detected only once. The chain has TRBV10-2 and TRBJ2-1, with D possibly matching TRBD2 (5 bases). Germline V gene data show CDR1 as WSHSY and CDR2 as SAAADI. CDR3 length: 13 residues. With 6 bases removed from V and 4 bases from J, the gap between germline ends came to 10 bases. The CDR3, as DNA: TGCGCCAGCAGGGCGGGTCCGTACAATGAGCAGTTCTTC. Translated: CASRAGPYNEQFF.

The chain is built from TRBV9 and TRBJ1-3, with a tentative D call TRBD1 (5 bases). Germline-derived CDR1 and CDR2 are SGDLS and YYNGEE. The CDR3 has 15 amino acids. Trimming pared 5 bases from V and 0 bases from J, leaving 12 bases between. This CDR3 reads CASSSNQGSGNTIYF. The CDR3 bases are TGTGCCAGCAGTTCAAACCAGGGCTCTGGAAACACCATATATTTT. Variable domain in full (rest from reference TRBV9 and TRBJ1-3): DSGVTQTPKHLITATGQRVTLRCSPRSGDLSVYWYQQSLDQGLQFLIQYYNGEERAKGNILERFSAQQFPDLHSELNLSSLELGDSALYFCASSSNQGSGNTIYFGEGSWLTVV.

CDR3 nucleotide sequence: TGTGCCAGCAGTGAGGCCTCCTATGGCTACACCTTC. Translated, it gives CASSEASYGYTF. The chain is built from TRBV2 and TRBJ1-2; D is uncertain. The V end was cut by 3 bases, the J end by 4 bases, with 6 bases between. The CDR3 loop spans 12 amino acids. Germline assignment: CDR1 SNHLY and CDR2 FYNNEI.

V usage is TRBV5-1 and J usage is TRBJ1-2; D is possibly TRBD1 (5 bases). Trimming removed 0 bases at V and 8 bases at J, with 8 bases between. The CDR3 covers 12 residues. CDR1 is SGHRS, CDR2 YFSETQ, per germline. CDR3 sequence reads: CASSLEGWGYTF. The CDR3 region has the DNA TGCGCCAGCAGCTTGGAGGGGTGGGGCTACACCTTC.

This rearrangement joins TRBV4-1 to TRBJ2-3; no definite D call. The CDR3 is 12 residues long. Trimming left V 4 bases short and J 4 bases short, with 6 bases between. Germline assignment: CDR1 MGHRA and CDR2 YSYEKL. The CDR3 loop is CASSREADTQYF. The CDR3 DNA reads TGCGCCAGCAGCCGGGAAGCAGATACGCAGTATTTT.

The rearrangement uses TRBV18 and TRBJ1-1; D is undetermined. Germline loops: CDR1 KGHSH, CDR2 LQKENI. The length of the CDR3 is 13 residues. Trimming cost V 5 bases and J 6 bases, with 13 bases left between them. This CDR3 reads CASSAHIGAEAFF. The CDR3 DNA reads TGTGCCAGCTCAGCCCACATCGGAGCTGAAGCTTTCTTT.

The genes are TRBV6-5 and TRBJ2-7, with D possibly being TRBD1 or TRBD2 (5 bases each). CDR1 is MNHEY and CDR2 is SVGAGI in the germline V gene. The CDR3 is made up of 16 amino acids. V dropped 2 bases and J dropped 5 bases, with 19 bases sitting between them. In DNA, the CDR3 is TGTGCCAGCAGTTACGCGAACGGGACGGTTTTGGACGAGCAGTACGTC. Its translation is CASSYANGTVLDEQYV.

The rearrangement links TRBV10-3 to TRBJ2-5; weak D call: TRBD1 (5 bases). The CDR3 spans 15 residues. Germline V gene data show CDR1 as ENHRY and CDR2 as SYGVKD. V was shortened by 4 bases and J by 5 bases, with 17 bases between the two germline ends. CDR3 nucleotide sequence: TGTGCCATCAGTGCAGGTACAGGCGCGTGGGAGACCCAGTACTTC. Protein: CAISAGTGAWETQYF.

The V gene is TRBV5-1, the J gene TRBJ2-5; D is unresolved. In germline, CDR1 is SGHRS, CDR2 YFSETQ. V was trimmed by 0 bases and J by 1 base, leaving 7 bases between them. The CDR3 sequence is 14 residues long. Written as DNA, the CDR3 is TGCGCCAGCAGCTTGGAGGCTGGCCAAGAGACCCAGTACTTC. Translated: CASSLEAGQETQYF.